Following are 20 T cell receptor beta chains from one sample sequenced in a study of early T cells in non-severe SARS-CoV-2 infection. From the 5' RACE reads, TCRdb called clonotypes with MiXCR, one entry per CDR3 protein. The sample yields around 50,000 distinct CDR3 sequences, approximately 6.2% seen once. The sequencing input was whole blood. These receptors all stem from an adult who was a healthcare worker with PCR-confirmed SARS-CoV-2 infection or an uninfected control (not recorded which).

The table lists this clonotype with a few counts. J is TRBJ1-1 and V is TRBV6-5; perhaps TRBD1 as D (5 bases). The CDR3 totals 14 residues. Trimming shortened V by 6 bases and J by 1 base, and 12 bases separated the two germline ends. Germline V gene sequence: CDR1 MNHEY, CDR2 SVGAGI. CDR3 in DNA: TGTGCCAGCAGAAGGGACGGACAGAACACTGAAGCTTTCTTT. Translated: CASRRDGQNTEAFF.

The sample holds many counts of this clonotype. The chain combines TRBV29-1 with TRBJ2-2, with D unresolved. Germline assignment: CDR1 SQVTM and CDR2 ANQGSEA. The ends were cut back, 8 bases at V and 8 bases at J, with 12 bases in the middle. The CDR3 spans 11 residues. In DNA form, the CDR3 reads TGCAGCACCCAAATCGCGGGGGAGCTGTTTTTT. Its protein is CSTQIAGELFF.

This clonotype has a handful of counts. J is TRBJ1-2 and V is TRBV6-5; D unclear. CDR1 is MNHEY and CDR2 is SVGAGI in the germline V gene. V shed 0 bases and J shed 8 bases, with 16 bases lying between them. This CDR3 spans 15 amino acids. The CDR3 spells CASSYSSPLRGGYTF. CDR3 nucleotides: TGTGCCAGCAGTTACTCGTCTCCGCTAAGAGGGGGCTACACCTTC.

This clonotype was seen more than once but under ten times. The chain uses TRBV12-3 or TRBV12-4 and TRBJ1-1; D is undetermined. V gave up 1 base and J gave up 7 bases, with 7 bases separating them. CDR3 length: 12 amino acids. For the CDR3, the DNA is TGTGCCAGCAGTTTAGGGGATGGTGAAGCTTTCTTT. This translates into CASSLGDGEAFF.

This rearrangement joins TRBV18 to TRBJ2-1, with D uncertain. The length of the CDR3 is 12 residues. The V end was cut by 3 bases, the J end by 6 bases, with 6 bases between. Germline V lookup: CDR1 KGHSH, CDR2 LQKENI. CDR3: CASSPGINEQFF. The CDR3 region has the DNA TGTGCCAGCTCACCGGGAATCAATGAGCAGTTCTTC.

This clonotype was detected many times. This chain joins TRBV7-8 and TRBJ2-3, with a weak D call TRBD2 (6 bases). Germline CDR1 reads SGHVS; CDR2 reads FQNEAQ. V shed 6 bases and J shed 1 base, with 11 bases lying between them. This CDR3 region has 14 residues. This CDR3 is CASSRTGGTDTQYF. CDR3 coding DNA: TGTGCCAGCAGTCGGACGGGGGGCACAGATACGCAGTATTTT.

The J gene is TRBJ2-1, the V gene TRBV3-1; 8 bases match TRBD2. Trimming at V came to 5 bases and at J to 7 bases, leaving 10 bases not matched to a gene. This CDR3 contains 15 residues. CDR1 is LGHDT, CDR2 YNNKEL, per germline (reference sequence). CDR3 amino acids: CASSIRGGPVNEQFF. CDR3 DNA sequence: TGTGCCAGCAGCATCCGGGGGGGCCCGGTGAATGAGCAGTTCTTC.

By share, this clonotype counts as medium-sized. The genes are TRBV27 and TRBJ2-7, with D perhaps TRBD2 (6 bases). Germline lookup yields CDR1 MNHEY and CDR2 SMNVEV (reference sequence). The V gene lost 0 bases and the J gene lost 2 bases, with 11 bases spanning the gap. The CDR3 is 15 amino acids. The CDR3 region is CASSLSSGGTYEQYF. DNA for the CDR3: TGTGCCAGCAGTTTATCTAGCGGCGGAACCTACGAGCAGTACTTC.

J is TRBJ1-3 and V is TRBV18; a possible D gene is TRBD1 (5 bases). Deletions cut 4 bases from V and 2 bases from J, with 21 bases between. Germline V gene sequence: CDR1 KGHSH, CDR2 LQKENI. The CDR3 runs 18 residues. The CDR3 spells CASSRQGLTAHPGNTIYF. The CDR3 nucleotides are TGTGCCAGCTCACGACAAGGATTGACAGCCCATCCTGGAAACACCATATATTTT.

This clonotype was detected a few times. The CDR3 nucleotides read TGCAGCGCTGAGGGGGCGGATGGCTACACCTTC. Translating gives CSAEGADGYTF. This chain joins TRBV29-1 and TRBJ1-2; 7 bases are a match to TRBD1. Losses at the gene ends were 7 bases for V and 6 bases for J; bases not matched to a gene: 5. In germline, CDR1 is SQVTM, CDR2 ANQGSEA. The CDR3 spans 11 residues.

This chain uses TRBV11-3 with TRBJ2-7; the match to TRBD2 covers 7 bases. Germline V gene data show CDR1 as SGHNT and CDR2 as YENEEA. V lost 4 bases to trimming and J lost 4 bases; unmatched junction nucleotides: 4. CDR3 length equals 13 residues. The CDR3 nucleotides are TGTGCCAGCAGCTCCGGACTAGATTACGAGCAGTACTTC. It encodes CASSSGLDYEQYF.

Points on this clonotype: This CDR3 fails to terminate in the conserved phenylalanine or tryptophan, so it likely reflects a read error. V is TRBV7-9 and J is TRBJ2-3; 7 bases match TRBD1. This CDR3 comprises 15 residues. Germline CDR1 is SEHNR and CDR2 is FQNEAQ (reference sequence). V dropped 6 bases and J dropped 5; count of bases not matched to a gene: 11. This chain's CDR3 is CASRPLVPGGDTQYY. For the CDR3, the DNA is TGTGCCAGCAGGCCCCTTGTCCCAGGGGGAGATACGCAGTATTAT.

The V gene is TRBV9, the J gene TRBJ1-3; D gene ambiguous. Trimming stripped 0 bases from V and 0 bases from J, with 7 bases between. The CDR3 contains 15 residues. Germline V gives CDR1 SGDLS, CDR2 YYNGEE. The CDR3: CASSVDRPSGNTIYF. The CDR3 DNA reads as TGTGCCAGCAGCGTAGATAGGCCCTCTGGAAACACCATATATTTT.

In this sample, this clonotype turned up many times. The rearrangement uses TRBV5-1 and TRBJ1-6, with no clear D. With 1 base removed from V and 8 bases from J, the gap between germline ends came to 13 bases. The CDR3 loop spans 15 amino acids. Germline assignment: CDR1 SGHRS and CDR2 YFSETQ. For the CDR3, the DNA is TGCGCCAGCAGCTTGACAGCTGGGAGAGATTCACCCCTCCACTTT. This translates into CASSLTAGRDSPLHF.

This clonotype was counted a few times. The chain has TRBV7-9 and TRBJ2-1; D is uncertain. CDR3 length: 12 residues. Germline V gives CDR1 SEHNR, CDR2 FQNEAQ (reference sequence). V was cut by 6 bases and J by 8 bases, with 11 bases left in between. The CDR3 reads CASSKDFDEQFF. Here the CDR3 DNA reads TGTGCCAGCAGTAAAGACTTCGATGAGCAGTTCTTC. The whole variable domain, filled in from reference TRBV7-9 and TRBJ2-1, reads DTGVSQNPRHKITKRGQNVTFRCDPISEHNRLYWYRQTLGQGPEFLTYFQNEAQLEKSRLLSDRFSAERPKGSFSTLEIQRTEQGDSAMYLCASSKDFDEQFFGPGTRLTVL.

This clonotype has ten or more counts. The chain is built from TRBV6-4 and TRBJ2-1; a weak D match, TRBD2 (6 bases). Looked up from germline, CDR1 is MRHNA and CDR2 is SNTAGT. The CDR3 contains 13 residues. With 6 bases removed from V and 4 bases from J, the gap between germline ends came to 10 bases. The CDR3 DNA reads TGTGCCAGCAGCCCGGGACTGTACAATGAGCAGTTCTTC. Translating it yields CASSPGLYNEQFF.

This clonotype has a count of ten or more. The gene calls are TRBV10-3 and TRBJ1-4, with 7 bases that match TRBD1. The CDR3 sequence is 16 residues long. The V segment lost 5 bases and the J segment 2 bases; nucleotides outside the gene matches: 8. Looked up from germline, CDR1 is ENHRY and CDR2 is SYGVKD. The CDR3 bases are TGTGCCATCAGTCCTCGACAGGGCGGGACTAATGAAAAACTGTTTTTT. As protein: CAISPRQGGTNEKLFF.

The sample holds a few counts of this clonotype. This chain connects TRBV7-6 to TRBJ2-2, with TRBD1 matching over 9 bases. The CDR3 consists of 16 residues. Germline V lookup: CDR1 SGHVS, CDR2 FNYEAQ. The junction had 6 bases not matched to a gene; V was cut back by 5 bases and J by 2 bases. This chain's CDR3 is CASSRAGQGNTGELFF. The DNA for the CDR3 is TGTGCCAGCAGCCGAGCGGGACAGGGTAACACCGGGGAGCTGTTTTTT.

This clonotype was found many times. V is TRBV6-6 and J is TRBJ1-5, with 8 nucleotides matching TRBD1. The germline CDR1 and CDR2 sequences are MNHNY and SVGAGI (reference sequence). The junction had 4 bases not matched to a gene; V was cut back by 0 bases and J by 3 bases. The CDR3 has 16 residues. CDR3 sequence: CASSYSRTGPNQPQHF. Written as DNA, the CDR3 is TGTGCCAGCAGTTACTCTAGGACAGGGCCCAATCAGCCCCAGCATTTT.

This clonotype was counted a few times. This chain joins TRBV7-9 and TRBJ2-5, with a tentative D call TRBD1 (5 bases). Trimming cost V 5 bases and J 1 base, with 11 bases left between them. Germline V gives CDR1 SEHNR, CDR2 FQNEAQ (reference sequence). The CDR3 consists of 14 residues. The CDR3 spells CASSRAGFQETQYF. In DNA, the CDR3 is TGTGCCAGCAGCCGGGCAGGGTTCCAAGAGACCCAGTACTTC.